This T cell receptor (beta chain) was captured by sequencing in a study of CD8 T cells in Susac syndrome. Across the study: When their blood was taken, patients with Susac syndrome were therapy-naive, taking corticosteroids, or taking intravenous immunoglobulin alone.

The germline V gene encodes CDR1 KGHSH and CDR2 LQKENI. Trimming left V 6 bases short and J 1 base short, with 12 bases between. This CDR3 is built from 14 residues. An input of roughly 0.5 to 1 ug of RNA was subjected to reverse transcription using random hexamers. Via MiXCR, TCRdb re-called the immunoSEQ multiplex PCR reads, giving one row per CDR3 protein. The profile shows about 200,000 distinct CDR3 sequences, 91% of them singletons. The rearrangement uses TRBV18 and TRBJ2-5; D might be TRBD2 (5 bases). Sample: CD4+ T cells from PBMCs. The origin of this receptor is a human donor with Susac syndrome. The CDR3 loop reads CASSHPAGQETQYF. The CDR3 bases are TGTGCCAGCTCGCATCCCGCGGGCCAAGAGACCCAGTACTTC.